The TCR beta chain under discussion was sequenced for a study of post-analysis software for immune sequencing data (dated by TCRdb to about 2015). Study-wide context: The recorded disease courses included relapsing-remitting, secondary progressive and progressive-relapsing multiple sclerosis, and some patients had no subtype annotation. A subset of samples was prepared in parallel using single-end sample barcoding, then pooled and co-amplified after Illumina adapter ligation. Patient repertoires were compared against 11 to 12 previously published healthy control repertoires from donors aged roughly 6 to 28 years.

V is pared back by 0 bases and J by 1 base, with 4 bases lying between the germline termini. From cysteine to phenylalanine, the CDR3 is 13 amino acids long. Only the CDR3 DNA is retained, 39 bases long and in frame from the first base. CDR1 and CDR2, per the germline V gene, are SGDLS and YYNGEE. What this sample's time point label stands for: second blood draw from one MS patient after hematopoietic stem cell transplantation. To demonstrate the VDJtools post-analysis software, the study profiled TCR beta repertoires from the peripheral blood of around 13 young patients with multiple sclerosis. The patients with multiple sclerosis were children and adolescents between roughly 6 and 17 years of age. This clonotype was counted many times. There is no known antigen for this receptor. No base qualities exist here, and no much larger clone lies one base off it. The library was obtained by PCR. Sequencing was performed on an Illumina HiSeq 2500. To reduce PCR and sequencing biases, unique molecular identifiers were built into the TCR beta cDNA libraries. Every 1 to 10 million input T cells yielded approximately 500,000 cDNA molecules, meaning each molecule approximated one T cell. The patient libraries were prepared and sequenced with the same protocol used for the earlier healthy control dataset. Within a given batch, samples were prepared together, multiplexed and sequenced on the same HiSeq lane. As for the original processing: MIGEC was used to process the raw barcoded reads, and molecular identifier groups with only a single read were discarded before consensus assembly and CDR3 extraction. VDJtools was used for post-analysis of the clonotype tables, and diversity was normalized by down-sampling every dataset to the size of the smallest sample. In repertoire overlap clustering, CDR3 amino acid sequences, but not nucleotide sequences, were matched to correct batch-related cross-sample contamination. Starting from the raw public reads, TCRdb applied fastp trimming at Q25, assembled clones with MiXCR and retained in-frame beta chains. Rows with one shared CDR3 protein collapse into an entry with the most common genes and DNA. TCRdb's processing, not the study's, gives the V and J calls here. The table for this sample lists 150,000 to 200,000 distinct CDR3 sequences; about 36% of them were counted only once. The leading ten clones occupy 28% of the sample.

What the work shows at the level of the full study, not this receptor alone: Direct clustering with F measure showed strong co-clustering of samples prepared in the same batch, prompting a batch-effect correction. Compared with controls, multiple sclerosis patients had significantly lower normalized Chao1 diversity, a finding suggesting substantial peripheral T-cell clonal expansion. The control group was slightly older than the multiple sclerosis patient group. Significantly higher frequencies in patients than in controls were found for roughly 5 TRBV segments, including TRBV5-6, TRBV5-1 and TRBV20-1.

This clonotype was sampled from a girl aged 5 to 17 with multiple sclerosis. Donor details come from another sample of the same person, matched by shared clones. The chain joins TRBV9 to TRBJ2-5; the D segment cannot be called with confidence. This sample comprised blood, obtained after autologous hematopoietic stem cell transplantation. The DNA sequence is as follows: TGTGCCAGCAGCGTAGGGGGCCAAGAGACCCAGTACTTC. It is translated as CASSVGGQETQYF.